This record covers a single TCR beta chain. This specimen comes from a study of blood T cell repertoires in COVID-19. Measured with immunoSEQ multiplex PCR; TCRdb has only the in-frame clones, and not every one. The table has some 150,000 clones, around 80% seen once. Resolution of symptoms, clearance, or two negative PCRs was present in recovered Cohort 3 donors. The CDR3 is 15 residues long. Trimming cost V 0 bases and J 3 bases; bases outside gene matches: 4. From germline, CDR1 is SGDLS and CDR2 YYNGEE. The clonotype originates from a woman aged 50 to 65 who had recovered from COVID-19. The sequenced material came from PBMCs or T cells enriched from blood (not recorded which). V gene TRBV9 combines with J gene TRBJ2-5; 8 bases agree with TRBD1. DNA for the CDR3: TGTGCCAGCAGCGTAGAGGACAGGGCCAAAGAGACCCAGTACTTC. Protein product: CASSVEDRAKETQYF.